This T cell receptor (beta chain) comes out of a study of T cells in Graves' hyperthyroidism and ophthalmopathy (dated by TCRdb to the late 2010s). Regarding the complete study: Peripheral blood was sampled at the time of initial diagnosis, prior to any treatment. To identify TCR V-J signatures that set the groups apart, the researchers used a discovery cohort of 90 to 100 patients, made up of around 42 with Graves' ophthalmopathy and 55 to 65 with stable Graves' hyperthyroidism. An independent validation cohort of under 20 hyperthyroidism patients and some 15 patients who later progressed to ophthalmopathy tested prospective prediction of ophthalmopathy. The 95 to 100 discovery patients were divided at random into training and test sets in a 7:3 ratio. Thyroid tissue and blood T-cell repertoires from several Graves' hyperthyroidism patients were also compared in the study. After sampling, hyperthyroidism patients received methimazole starting at 30 mg daily, and ophthalmopathy patients received high-dose intravenous methylprednisolone. TCR Vbeta CDR3 sequencing of approximately 140 peripheral blood samples (around 45 ophthalmopathy, about 75 hyperthyroidism and approximately 17 progressor patients) is reported in the paper. The research as a whole found: During validation, the model predicted progression to ophthalmopathy a median of roughly 7.1 months ahead of onset, with almost 71% sensitivity and about 72% specificity. A 13 V-J signature model separated ophthalmopathy from stable hyperthyroidism, with 87.88% sensitivity and roughly 81% specificity in cross-validation and 80%/75% in testing. Most expanded thyroid clonotypes (frequency above 0.001) were also detected in blood, a finding suggesting that blood repertoires may reflect thyroid immune responses. Sample size was not statistically predetermined, and investigators were not blinded to group allocation.

TCR beta CDR3 regions were amplified from RNA transcripts. For the first round of RT-PCR on the TCR CDR3, the HTBI primer set was used together with the Qiagen OneStep RT-PCR kit. The libraries were constructed in a second round of multiplex PCR and then size-selected and purified. Sequencing of the libraries was done on an Illumina HiSeq2000 using paired-end 100 bp reads. Processing in the source paper ran as follows. SOAPnuke was used to process the raw data, throwing out any read that contained adapters or uncalled bases, had a mean Phred below 15, or lacked an exact constant-primer or identifier match. High-quality paired reads were merged using COPE v1.2.5, and each unique nucleotide sequence was defined as a clonotype. Clonotypes were aligned to IMGT TRBV, TRBD and TRBJ reference segments using MiTCR v1.1. The analysis was restricted to V-J combinations with a frequency above 0.0001, which together covered 99% to 99.2% of the repertoires. A TCS score was defined as the ratio of F50 (clonal expansion) to E x V (chaos), with BLOSUM62-based TCRdist applied between CDR3 peptides within each V-J. Welch's t-statistics and random forest reduced roughly 530 V-J features to 13, which were used in a naive Bayes classifier (R e1071). In TCRdb, the public reads were trimmed at Q25 with fastp and aligned with MiXCR, with productive beta chains retained. Under each unique CDR3 protein, matching rows form one entry showing the most common genes and DNA. The authors' filters were not applied to this entry. The sample table shows about 400,000 distinct CDR3 sequences, and around a quarter are seen once. In total, the top ten clones hold around 79% of the sample.

A patient counted as having stable Graves' hyperthyroidism if no progression to ophthalmopathy occurred over 18 months of follow-up. Hyperthyroidism patients were newly diagnosed, with disease duration under 2 months, and aged 18 to 65 years. Patients with uncontrolled infections, other autoimmune diseases, pregnancy or lactation were excluded. Diagnoses relied on clinical symptoms, serum thyroxine and TRAb, thyroid ultrasound and orbital computed tomography. Ficoll-Paque density gradient centrifugation was used to isolate PBMCs from approximately 10 ml of fresh peripheral blood. Total RNA was extracted using Trizol reagent, and RNA quality was assessed on an Agilent 2100 Bioanalyzer. There are a few counts of this clonotype. Its antigen has not been determined. Base qualities are not at hand, and no much larger clone is one base apart. This TCR derives from a man aged 45-65 years with Graves' hyperthyroidism. The sample taken for sequencing was blood.

The DNA sequence reads TGCAGTGCTAGAGATTGGGACACCGGGGAGCTGTTTTTT. It codes for CSARDWDTGELFF. This sequence uses TRBV20-1 and TRBJ2-2; no D gene is confidently identified. V is cut by 0 bases and J by 3 bases, and the space between the germline ends is 5 bases. According to the germline V gene (reference sequence), CDR1 reads DFQATT and CDR2 reads SNEGSKA. The CDR3 spans 13 residues, from the cysteine through the phenylalanine. Only the CDR3 region is kept as DNA, spanning 39 bases read in frame from base 1.